Below, one T cell receptor beta chain is given with its context. CDR1 and CDR2 from the germline V gene are MNHEY and SVGEGT. With V trimmed by 3 bases and J by 2 bases, 6 bases remained unmatched. This CDR3 contains 16 residues. Clones were read by immunoSEQ multiplex PCR, and TCRdb kept only the in-frame ones, dropping some. The sample lists approximately 31,000 clones, approximately 85% occurring once. This sample is part of a study of blood T cell repertoires in COVID-19. The chain couples TRBV6-2 or TRBV6-3 to TRBJ2-7, with 11 bases aligning to TRBD1. This TCR derives from an elderly man with active COVID-19. Source material: peripheral blood. The DNA of the CDR3 is TGTGCCAGCAGTTATAGGCTGGGACAGGGGGCCTACGAGCAGTACTTC. It codes for CASSYRLGQGAYEQYF.